Following are 23 T cell receptor beta chains from one sample sequenced in a study of Siglec-9 on CD8 T cells in melanoma. Sequenced by immunoSEQ multiplex PCR; TCRdb stores in-frame clones only, minus some. The sample holds roughly 30,000 clones, 80% seen once. The sequencing input was Siglec-9- CD8+ T cells sorted from blood. All receptors derive from a human donor in good health.

J is TRBJ1-4 and V is TRBV6-5; no clear D gene. The CDR3 contains 15 residues. The V gene lost 0 bases and the J gene lost 5 bases, with 10 bases spanning the gap. CDR1 and CDR2 (germline): MNHEY, SVGAGI. In DNA, the CDR3 is TGTGCCAGCAGTTACTCAAGGGTACCGAATGAAAAACTGTTTTTT. It encodes CASSYSRVPNEKLFF.

The rearrangement uses TRBV4-1 and TRBJ2-7; D call uncertain. With 0 bases removed from V and 3 bases from J, the gap between germline ends came to 12 bases. There are 15 residues in the CDR3. Germline V gene data show CDR1 as MGHRA and CDR2 as YSYEKL. The CDR3 protein is CASSQDVTAVYEQYV. CDR3 nucleotides: TGCGCCAGCAGCCAAGATGTCACAGCCGTCTACGAGCAGTACGTC.

The chain is built from TRBV4-1 and TRBJ1-2; 11 nucleotides line up with TRBD1. Germline V gene data show CDR1 as MGHRA and CDR2 as YSYEKL. CDR3 length: 14 residues. V dropped 4 bases and J dropped 7; count of bases not matched to a gene: 5. The CDR3 sequence is CASSLGQGAIGYTF. The DNA of the CDR3 is TGCGCCAGCAGCCTCGGACAGGGGGCGATTGGCTACACCTTC.

V is TRBV10-3 and J is TRBJ2-1, with 13 bases that match TRBD2. J gave up 11 bases and V 0 bases, and 7 bases lay outside the gene matches. CDR3 size: 16 residues. The germline V gene has CDR1 ENHRY and CDR2 SYGVKD. CDR3 in amino acids: CAISESWTSGSSQQFF. In DNA form, the CDR3 reads TGTGCCATCAGTGAGTCTTGGACTAGCGGGAGCTCCCAGCAGTTCTTC.

This sequence joins TRBV5-6 and TRBJ2-2; possibly TRBD1 for D (5 bases). Trimming removed 4 bases at V and 0 bases at J, with 19 bases between. In germline, CDR1 is SGHDT, CDR2 YYEEEE. The CDR3 has 18 residues. This chain's CDR3 is CASSLTSTATANTGELFF. The CDR3 DNA follows: TGTGCCAGCAGCCTTACCTCTACGGCGACAGCGAACACCGGGGAGCTGTTTTTT. Full variable domain (rest looked up from reference TRBV5-6 and TRBJ2-2): DAGVTQSPTHLIKTRGQQVTLRCSPKSGHDTVSWYQQALGQGPQFIFQYYEEEERQRGNFPDRFSGHQFPNYSSELNVNALLLGDSALYLCASSLTSTATANTGELFFGEGSRLTVL.

This sequence joins TRBV19 and TRBJ2-1, with 7 bases aligning to TRBD2. This CDR3 spans 15 amino acids. The germline V gene has CDR1 LNHDA and CDR2 SQIVND (reference sequence). J gave up 3 bases and V 3 bases, and 5 bases lay outside the gene matches. The CDR3 sequence is CASSMTSGIYNEQFF. CDR3 sequence (DNA): TGTGCCAGTAGTATGACCAGCGGGATCTACAATGAGCAGTTCTTC.

The chain has TRBV19 and TRBJ2-7; the D gene is possibly TRBD1 (6 bases). The CDR3 sequence is 13 residues long. V was clipped by 5 bases and J by 4 bases, with 12 bases between them. Germline V gene data show CDR1 as LNHDA and CDR2 as SQIVND (reference sequence). CDR3 nucleotides: TGTGCCAGTAGTTCCACAGGGAAATACGAGCAGTACTTC. Translation gives CASSSTGKYEQYF.

This clone has only a few counts. The V and J genes are TRBV10-2 and TRBJ2-2, with 9 bases that match TRBD2. The CDR3 sequence is 14 residues long. Trimming at V came to 6 bases and at J to 4 bases, leaving 3 bases not matched to a gene. The germline V gene has CDR1 WSHSY and CDR2 SAAADI. CDR3 residues: CASRAGGSTGELFF. The CDR3 DNA sequence: TGCGCCAGCAGGGCGGGGGGGAGCACCGGGGAGCTGTTTTTT.

The count of this clone is one. The gene calls are TRBV2 and TRBJ1-5; no reliable D call. Germline V gives CDR1 SNHLY, CDR2 FYNNEI. The CDR3 spans 15 residues. V was pared by 3 bases and J by 4 bases, with 13 bases between. CDR3 coding DNA: TGTGCCAGCAGTGACCCTGTAAGGTCAAATCAGCCCCAGCATTTT. Translation gives CASSDPVRSNQPQHF. Filled out from reference TRBV2 and TRBJ1-5, the complete variable domain reads EPEVTQTPSHQVTQMGQEVILRCVPISNHLYFYWYRQILGQKVEFLVSFYNNEISEKSEIFDDQFSVERPDGSNFTLKIRSTKLEDSAMYFCASSDPVRSNQPQHFGDGTRLSIL.

This clone was recorded a few times. The chain uses TRBV10-1 and TRBJ1-1; D is possibly TRBD1 (5 bases). The CDR3 is made up of 14 amino acids. The V gene's germline CDR1 is WNHNN and CDR2 SYGVQD (reference sequence). Trimming left V 6 bases short and J 4 bases short, with 15 bases between. The CDR3 region has the DNA TGCGCCAGCAGATTTAGTATTGGGGGCACTGAAGCTTTCTTT. This encodes CASRFSIGGTEAFF.

Only one count was recorded for this clone. This chain connects TRBV18 to TRBJ2-3; 12 positions match TRBD2. This CDR3 region has 15 residues. Per germline, CDR1 KGHSH and CDR2 LQKENI. The J segment lost 1 base and the V segment lost 4 bases, leaving 0 bases of the junction unmatched. DNA for the CDR3: TGTGCCAGCTCACGGACTAGCGGGGGCACAGATACGCAGTATTTT. As protein: CASSRTSGGTDTQYF.

The chain combines TRBV2 with TRBJ2-7, with 9 positions matching TRBD2. The trim removed 3 bases at V and 2 bases at J, leaving 14 bases unmatched. Germline CDR1 and CDR2: SNHLY and FYNNEI. The CDR3 has 18 amino acids. CDR3: CASSDPSGEIGRAYEQYF. DNA of the CDR3: TGTGCCAGCAGTGATCCTAGCGGGGAGATTGGGCGGGCCTACGAGCAGTACTTC.

The V and J genes are TRBV29-1 and TRBJ2-3, with D uncertain. The CDR3 contains 13 residues. Germline CDR1 is SQVTM and CDR2 is ANQGSEA. The V and J ends lost 6 bases and 2 bases respectively, with 12 bases between them. In DNA, the CDR3 is TGCAGCGTGATTAGCCCTAACACAGATACGCAGTATTTT. Protein sequence: CSVISPNTDTQYF.

The gene calls are TRBV27 and TRBJ1-5; D gene ambiguous. The CDR3 is 13 amino acids. Trimming left V 1 base short and J 11 bases short, with 12 bases between. CDR1 is MNHEY and CDR2 is SMNVEV in the germline V gene (reference sequence). CDR3 protein: CASSLYKRGAQHF. The CDR3 DNA sequence: TGTGCCAGCAGTTTATACAAACGGGGTGCCCAGCATTTT.

This chain joins TRBV27 and TRBJ2-7; 7 bases align to TRBD2. The CDR3 runs 13 residues. CDR1 and CDR2 from the germline V gene are MNHEY and SMNVEV (reference sequence). V lost 6 bases to trimming and J lost 7 bases; unmatched junction nucleotides: 9. The CDR3 loop reads CASRPDSRGEQYV. DNA of the CDR3: TGTGCCAGCAGGCCCGACTCGCGGGGGGAGCAGTACGTC.

The rearrangement joins TRBV6-1 to TRBJ1-1; D is unclear. The V and J ends lost 8 bases and 5 bases respectively, with 18 bases between them. The CDR3 runs to 14 residues. The germline V gene encodes CDR1 MNHNS and CDR2 SASEGT. CDR3: CASLKSFRSTEAFF. CDR3 coding DNA: TGTGCCAGCCTTAAGTCCTTTAGGTCTACTGAAGCTTTCTTT.

The V gene is TRBV7-9, the J gene TRBJ2-2, with D unclear. Germline lookup yields CDR1 SEHNR and CDR2 FQNEAQ (reference sequence). This CDR3 has 14 amino acids. The CDR3 DNA sequence: TGTGCTAACAAGGTTCTGGCGAACACCGGGGAGCTGTTTTTT. It yields the protein CANKVLANTGELFF. Complete variable domain (other parts from reference TRBV7-9 and TRBJ2-2): DTGVSQNPRHKITKRGQNVTFRCDPISEHNRLYWYRQTLGQGPEFLTYFQNEAQLEKSRLLSDRFSAERPKGSFSTLEIQRTEQGDSAMYLCANKVLANTGELFFGEGSRLTVL.

The genes are TRBV30 and TRBJ2-1, with TRBD1 as a possible D gene (6 bases). V lost 6 bases to trimming and J lost 0 bases, with 12 bases between them. The CDR3 extends over 14 amino acids. Germline assignment: CDR1 GTSNPN and CDR2 SVGIG (reference sequence). Here the CDR3 reads CACHKDSSYNEQFF. The CDR3 DNA follows: TGTGCCTGCCATAAGGACAGCTCCTACAATGAGCAGTTCTTC.

This chain uses TRBV5-1 with TRBJ2-1, with 9 bases aligning to TRBD1. Germline CDR1 SGHRS, CDR2 YFSETQ. The CDR3 loop spans 16 amino acids. J lost 6 bases, V lost 3 bases, and 10 bases had no gene match. In DNA, the CDR3 is TGCGCCAGCAGCTCGGCAGGGACAGGGTTTGCCAATGAGCAGTTCTTC. This encodes CASSSAGTGFANEQFF. The whole variable domain, remainder taken from reference TRBV5-1 and TRBJ2-1, is KAGVTQTPRYLIKTRGQQVTLSCSPISGHRSVSWYQQTPGQGLQFLFEYFSETQRNKGNFPGRFSGRQFSNSRSEMNVSTLELGDSALYLCASSSAGTGFANEQFFGPGTRLTVL.

This chain uses TRBV28 with TRBJ1-1; D is unresolved. This CDR3 spans 13 amino acids. In germline, CDR1 is MDHEN, CDR2 SYDVKM. V was shortened by 8 bases and J by 1 base, with 11 bases between the two germline ends. The CDR3: CASFLAKNTEAFF. The DNA of the CDR3 is TGTGCCAGCTTTCTGGCCAAGAACACTGAAGCTTTCTTT. Full variable domain (missing parts from reference TRBV28 and TRBJ1-1): DVKVTQSSRYLVKRTGEKVFLECVQDMDHENMFWYRQDPGLGLRLIYFSYDVKMKEKGDIPEGYSVSREKKERFSLILESASTNQTSMYLCASFLAKNTEAFFGQGTRLTVV.

The rearrangement joins TRBV14 to TRBJ1-2; 8 bases line up with TRBD1. This CDR3 has 14 amino acids. With V trimmed by 5 bases and J by 8 bases, 10 bases remained unmatched. Looked up from germline, CDR1 is SGHDN and CDR2 is FVKESK. In DNA form, the CDR3 reads TGTGCCAGCAGCTTCGCAGGGGGCTCCCAGGGCTACACCTTC. Translating it yields CASSFAGGSQGYTF.

This sequence joins TRBV10-3 and TRBJ2-7; 7 bases fit TRBD1. The V and J ends lost 7 bases and 7 bases, in that order; junction bases with no gene match: 13. The CDR3 sequence is 14 residues long. The germline gives CDR1 ENHRY, CDR2 SYGVKD. CDR3 sequence (DNA): TGTGCCATCACCGACGAACAGACAGGGTGGGAGCAGTACTTC. It codes for CAITDEQTGWEQYF.

The rearrangement links TRBV11-3 to TRBJ2-1, with TRBD2 matching over 8 bases. Germline V lookup: CDR1 SGHNT, CDR2 YENEEA. The CDR3 contains 18 residues. Trimming cost V 5 bases and J 0 bases; bases outside gene matches: 12. CDR3 sequence reads: CASSPRGGVPSSYNEQFF. The CDR3 DNA reads as TGTGCCAGCAGCCCCCGGGGGGGCGTTCCCAGCTCCTACAATGAGCAGTTCTTC.